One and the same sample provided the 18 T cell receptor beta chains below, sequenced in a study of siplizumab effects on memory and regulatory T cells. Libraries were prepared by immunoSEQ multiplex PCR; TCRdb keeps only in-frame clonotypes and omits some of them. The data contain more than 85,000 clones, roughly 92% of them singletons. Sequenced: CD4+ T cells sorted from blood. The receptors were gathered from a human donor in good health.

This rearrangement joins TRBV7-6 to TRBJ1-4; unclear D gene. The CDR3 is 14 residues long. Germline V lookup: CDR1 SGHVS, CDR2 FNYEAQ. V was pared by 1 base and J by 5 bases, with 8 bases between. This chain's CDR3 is CASSLGSGNEKLFF. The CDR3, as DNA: TGTGCCAGCAGCTTAGGGTCCGGAAATGAAAAACTGTTTTTT.

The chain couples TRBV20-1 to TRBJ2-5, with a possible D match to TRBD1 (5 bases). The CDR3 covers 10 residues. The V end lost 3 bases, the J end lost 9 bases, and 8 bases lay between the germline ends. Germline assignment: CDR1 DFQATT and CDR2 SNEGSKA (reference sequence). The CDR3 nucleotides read TGCAGTGCTAGCAAAGGGGCCCAGTACTTC. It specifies CSASKGAQYF.

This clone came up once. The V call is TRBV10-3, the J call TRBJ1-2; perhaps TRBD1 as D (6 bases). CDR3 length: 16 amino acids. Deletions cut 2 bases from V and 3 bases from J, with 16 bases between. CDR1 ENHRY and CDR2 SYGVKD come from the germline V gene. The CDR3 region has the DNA TGTGCCATCAGTGAGAGAGGGGCTGAGGGGGACTATGGCTACACCTTC. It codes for CAISERGAEGDYGYTF.

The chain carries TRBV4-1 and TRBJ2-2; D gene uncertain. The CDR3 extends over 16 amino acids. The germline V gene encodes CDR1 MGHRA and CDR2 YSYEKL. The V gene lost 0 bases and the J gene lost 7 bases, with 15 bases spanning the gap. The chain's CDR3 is CASSQDRVLRGGELFF. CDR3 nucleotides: TGCGCCAGCAGCCAAGATAGGGTTCTCCGCGGCGGGGAGCTGTTTTTT.

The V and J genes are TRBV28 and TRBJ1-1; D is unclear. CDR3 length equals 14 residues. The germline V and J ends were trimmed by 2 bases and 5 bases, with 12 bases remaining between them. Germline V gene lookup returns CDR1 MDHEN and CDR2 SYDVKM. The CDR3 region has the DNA TGTGCCAGCAGTTTAGTTCGGGTCGGGACTGAAGCTTTCTTT. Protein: CASSLVRVGTEAFF.

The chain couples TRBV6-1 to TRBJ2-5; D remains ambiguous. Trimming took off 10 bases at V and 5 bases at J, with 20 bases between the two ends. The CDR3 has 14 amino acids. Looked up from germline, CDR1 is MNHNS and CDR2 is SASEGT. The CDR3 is CATQTGPSSETQYF. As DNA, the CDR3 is TGTGCCACTCAAACGGGCCCCTCGAGCGAGACCCAGTACTTC.

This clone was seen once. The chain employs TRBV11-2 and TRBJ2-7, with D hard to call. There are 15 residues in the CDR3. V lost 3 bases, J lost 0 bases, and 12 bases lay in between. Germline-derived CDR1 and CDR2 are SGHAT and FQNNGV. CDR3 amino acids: CASSLRGTISYEQYF. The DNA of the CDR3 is TGTGCCAGCAGCTTGAGAGGTACAATCTCCTACGAGCAGTACTTC.

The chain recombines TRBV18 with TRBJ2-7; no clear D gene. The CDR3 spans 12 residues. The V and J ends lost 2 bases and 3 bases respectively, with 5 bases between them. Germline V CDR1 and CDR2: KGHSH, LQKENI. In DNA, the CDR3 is TGTGCCAGCTCACCATTGAGCTACGAGCAGTACTTC. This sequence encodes CASSPLSYEQYF.

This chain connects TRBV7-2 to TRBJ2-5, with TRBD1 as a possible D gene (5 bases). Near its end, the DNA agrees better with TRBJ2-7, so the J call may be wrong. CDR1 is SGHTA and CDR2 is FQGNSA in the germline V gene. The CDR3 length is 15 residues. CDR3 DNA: TGTGCCAGCAGCCTAGATGGCAGGGCAGTCAACGAGCAGTACTTC. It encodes CASSLDGRAVNEQYF.

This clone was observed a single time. CDR3 region: CASSLGTDTQYF. The DNA for the CDR3 is TGTGCCAGCAGCTTAGGCACAGATACGCAGTATTTT. The V gene is TRBV7-3, the J gene TRBJ2-3; unclear D gene. This CDR3 is built from 12 residues. Trimming left V 2 bases short and J 1 base short, with 1 base between. Germline loops: CDR1 SGHTA, CDR2 FQGTGA.

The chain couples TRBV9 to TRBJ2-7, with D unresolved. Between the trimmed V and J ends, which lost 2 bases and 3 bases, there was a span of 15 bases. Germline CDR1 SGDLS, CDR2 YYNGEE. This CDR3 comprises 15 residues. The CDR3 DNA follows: TGTGCCAGCAGCGTTGATTCTAGAGACGGCTACGAGCAGTACTTC. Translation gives CASSVDSRDGYEQYF.

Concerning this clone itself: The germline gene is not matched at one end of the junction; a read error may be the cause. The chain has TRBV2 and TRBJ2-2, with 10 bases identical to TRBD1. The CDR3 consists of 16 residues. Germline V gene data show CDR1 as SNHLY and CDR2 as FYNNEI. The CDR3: CASSEGTGGNTRELFF. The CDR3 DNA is TGTGCCAGCAGTGAAGGGACAGGGGGGAACACCCGGGAGCTGTTTTTT.

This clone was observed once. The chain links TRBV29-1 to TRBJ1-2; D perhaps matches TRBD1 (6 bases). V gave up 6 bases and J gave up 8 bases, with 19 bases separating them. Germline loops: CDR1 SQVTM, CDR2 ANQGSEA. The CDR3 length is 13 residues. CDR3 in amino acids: CSVGQLSIIGYTF. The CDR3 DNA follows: TGCAGCGTCGGACAGTTATCCATTATCGGCTACACCTTC.

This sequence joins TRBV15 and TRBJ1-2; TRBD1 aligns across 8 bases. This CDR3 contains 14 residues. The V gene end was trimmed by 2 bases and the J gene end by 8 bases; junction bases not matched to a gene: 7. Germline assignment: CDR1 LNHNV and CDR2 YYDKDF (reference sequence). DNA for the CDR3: TGTGCCACCAGCAGACTTGGACAGGGTGGAGGCTACACCTTC. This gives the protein CATSRLGQGGGYTF.

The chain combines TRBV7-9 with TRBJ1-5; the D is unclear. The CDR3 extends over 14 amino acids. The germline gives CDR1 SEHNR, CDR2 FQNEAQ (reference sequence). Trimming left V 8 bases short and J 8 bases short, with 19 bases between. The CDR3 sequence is CASADGRPREPQHF. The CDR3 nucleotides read TGTGCCAGCGCAGACGGACGGCCCCGAGAGCCCCAGCATTTT.

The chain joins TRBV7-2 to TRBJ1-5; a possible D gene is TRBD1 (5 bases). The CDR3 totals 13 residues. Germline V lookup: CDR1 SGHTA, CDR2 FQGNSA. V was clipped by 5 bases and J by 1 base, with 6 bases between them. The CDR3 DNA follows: TGTGCCAGCAGCCGACAGAGCAATCAGCCCCAGCATTTT. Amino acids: CASSRQSNQPQHF.

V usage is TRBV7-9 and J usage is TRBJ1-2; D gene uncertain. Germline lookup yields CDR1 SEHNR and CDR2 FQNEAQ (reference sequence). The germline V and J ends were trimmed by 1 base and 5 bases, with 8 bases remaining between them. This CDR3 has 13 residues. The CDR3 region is CASSLGGGYGYTF. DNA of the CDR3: TGTGCCAGCAGCTTAGGGGGAGGGTATGGCTACACCTTC.

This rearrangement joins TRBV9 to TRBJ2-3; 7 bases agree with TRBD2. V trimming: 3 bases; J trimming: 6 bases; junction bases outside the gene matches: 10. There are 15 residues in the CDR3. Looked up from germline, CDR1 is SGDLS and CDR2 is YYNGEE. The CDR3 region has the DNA TGTGCCAGCAGCGGAGGGAGGGCCTTCACGGATACGCAGTATTTT. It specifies CASSGGRAFTDTQYF.